This T cell receptor beta chain was profiled in a study of CD8 T cells in Susac syndrome. General study findings and limits: A relatively small number of individuals underwent TCR sequencing and HLA analysis.

V lost 6 bases, J lost 0 bases, and 15 bases lay in between. This CDR3 region has 17 residues. Sequencing of TCR beta was performed on blood CD8+ and CD4+ T cells. Isolation of CD8+ and CD4+ T cells was performed negatively, whereas enrichment of TEMRA cells was done by FACS. Concerning this clonotype itself: Its antigen remains unidentified.

After extraction with the RNeasy kit, about 0.45 to 1 ug of the RNA was reverse transcribed using random hexamers. Amplification of TCR beta CDR3 spanned 54 Vbeta and 13 Jbeta via immunoSEQ multiplex PCR. TCRdb re-called the immunoSEQ multiplex PCR reads through MiXCR, storing one row per CDR3 protein. This sample carries around 220,000 distinct CDR3 sequences, around nine tenths of them seen once, and the ten largest clones take about 0.12%. Sequencing was done on a sample of CD8+ T cells from PBMCs. This chain uses TRBV12-3 or TRBV12-4 with TRBJ2-6; D is possibly TRBD1 (6 bases). The sequence came from a human donor with multiple sclerosis. CDR3 region: CASSPGQLISGANVLTF. The CDR3 DNA is TGTGCCAGCAGCCCTGGACAGCTGATCTCTGGGGCCAACGTCCTGACTTTC.